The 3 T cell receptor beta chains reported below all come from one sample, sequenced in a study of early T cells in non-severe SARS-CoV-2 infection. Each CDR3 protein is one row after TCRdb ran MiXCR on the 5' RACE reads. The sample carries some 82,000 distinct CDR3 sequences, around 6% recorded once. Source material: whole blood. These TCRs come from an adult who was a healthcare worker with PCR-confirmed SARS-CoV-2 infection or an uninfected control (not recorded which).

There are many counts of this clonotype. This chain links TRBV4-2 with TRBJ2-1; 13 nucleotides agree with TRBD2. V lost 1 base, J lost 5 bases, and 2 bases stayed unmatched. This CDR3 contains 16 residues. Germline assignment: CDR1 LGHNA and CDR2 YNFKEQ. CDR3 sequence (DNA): TGTGCCAGCAGCCAAGTTGGACTAGCGGGAGACAATGAGCAGTTCTTC. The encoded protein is CASSQVGLAGDNEQFF.

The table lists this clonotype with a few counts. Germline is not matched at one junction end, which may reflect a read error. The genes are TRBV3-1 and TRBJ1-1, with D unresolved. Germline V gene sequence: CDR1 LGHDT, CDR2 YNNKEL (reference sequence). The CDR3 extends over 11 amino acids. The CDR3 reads CASSQNSEAFF. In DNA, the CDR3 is TGTGCCAGCAGCCAGAACAGTGAAGCTTTCTTT.

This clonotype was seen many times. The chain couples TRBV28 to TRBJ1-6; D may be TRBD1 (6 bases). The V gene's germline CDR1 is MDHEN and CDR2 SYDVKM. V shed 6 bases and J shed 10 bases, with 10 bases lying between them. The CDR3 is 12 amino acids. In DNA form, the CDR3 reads TGTGCCAGCAGCTACAGGGAATCACCCCTCCACTTT. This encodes CASSYRESPLHF.